Reported below is one TCR beta chain. This record comes from a study of T cells and Merkel cell carcinoma outcomes. The CDR3 runs to 15 residues. CDR1 and CDR2 (germline): MNHNS, SASEGT. V was shortened by 1 base and J by 10 bases, with 16 bases between the two germline ends. Here immunoSEQ multiplex PCR was the method, and the copy in TCRdb shows in-frame clones only, minus some. The sample shows about 1,000 clones, around 89% of them seen only once. The TCR was taken from a human donor with Merkel cell carcinoma. Sequencing was performed on tumor tissue from Merkel cell carcinoma. The rearrangement links TRBV6-1 to TRBJ2-2, with D hard to call. CDR3 sequence reads: CASSEGDTSSVELFF. CDR3 nucleotides: TGTGCCAGCAGTGAAGGTGACACCTCCTCGGTGGAGCTGTTTTTT.